The 12 T cell receptor beta chains reported below all come from one sample, sequenced in a study of blood T cell repertoires in COVID-19. Assay used: immunoSEQ multiplex PCR; TCRdb lists only in-frame clones, some missing. The table has 130,000 to 150,000 clones, about nine tenths seen once; the top ten hold around 1.5%. Sequenced input: peripheral blood. These receptors originate from a human donor in a cohort sampled during active COVID-19.

The chain employs TRBV27 and TRBJ1-1, with 7 positions matching TRBD1. The germline gives CDR1 MNHEY, CDR2 SMNVEV (reference sequence). CDR3 size: 14 residues. J lost 1 base, V lost 5 bases, and 4 bases had no gene match. In nucleotides, the CDR3 is TGTGCCAGCAGTACTACAGGGGCGAACACTGAAGCTTTCTTT. It is translated as CASSTTGANTEAFF.

A few counts support this clone. V is TRBV19 and J is TRBJ1-5; 10 nucleotides match TRBD1. This CDR3 comprises 13 residues. Germline V lookup: CDR1 LNHDA, CDR2 SQIVND (reference sequence). The junction had 5 bases not matched to a gene; V was cut back by 8 bases and J by 7 bases. This CDR3 is CASGGTGVQPQHF. The DNA for the CDR3 is TGTGCCAGTGGAGGGACAGGGGTACAGCCCCAGCATTTT.

This clone showed up just once. The chain links TRBV18 to TRBJ1-2, with 8 positions matching TRBD1. Germline CDR1 and CDR2: KGHSH and LQKENI. This CDR3 region has 14 residues. Trimming at V came to 9 bases and at J to 5 bases, leaving 11 bases not matched to a gene. CDR3 region: CASSEQGAKYGYTF. The DNA for the CDR3 is TGTGCCAGTTCAGAGCAGGGGGCGAAATATGGCTACACCTTC. The entire variable domain, with the rest obtained from reference TRBV18 and TRBJ1-2, is as follows: NAGVMQNPRHLVRRRGQEARLRCSPMKGHSHVYWYRQLPEEGLKFMVYLQKENIIDESGMPKERFSAEFPKEGPSILRIQQVVRGDSAAYFCASSEQGAKYGYTFGSGTRLTVV.

This chain links TRBV7-8 with TRBJ1-3; maybe TRBD1 (5 bases). The CDR3 spans 15 residues. CDR1 and CDR2 (germline): SGHVS, FQNEAQ. V lost 2 bases to trimming and J lost 7 bases, with 15 bases between them. The CDR3 DNA follows: TGTGCCAGCAGCTTATGGGCCTTACCAGGGAACACCATATATTTT. Residues: CASSLWALPGNTIYF.

This chain connects TRBV15 to TRBJ2-1; weak D call: TRBD2 (9 bases). Trimming took off 1 base at V and 3 bases at J, with 19 bases between the two ends. The CDR3 spans 18 residues. Germline V CDR1 and CDR2: LNHNV, YYDKDF (reference sequence). The CDR3 DNA reads TGTGCCACCAGCAGAGGCCAGGGGGCTAGCGGGGTCTACAATGAGCAGTTCTTC. As protein: CATSRGQGASGVYNEQFF.

The chain recombines TRBV6-5 with TRBJ2-1; 7 bases agree with TRBD1. The CDR3 runs 15 residues. V gave up 4 bases and J gave up 7 bases; unmatched junction bases: 10. Germline V gene sequence: CDR1 MNHEY, CDR2 SVGAGI. CDR3 in amino acids: CASSSWGQSTNEQFF. DNA for the CDR3: TGTGCCAGCAGTTCATGGGGACAGTCAACGAATGAGCAGTTCTTC.

This rearrangement joins TRBV7-2 to TRBJ1-4; D may be TRBD1 (5 bases). The V and J ends lost 2 bases and 0 bases respectively, with 10 bases between them. The germline CDR1 and CDR2 sequences are SGHTA and FQGNSA. CDR3 length equals 16 residues. CDR3 protein: CASSLLRQSTNEKLFF. The CDR3 nucleotides are TGTGCCAGCAGCTTACTTAGACAGTCAACTAATGAAAAACTGTTTTTT. Full variable domain (remainder filled in from reference TRBV7-2 and TRBJ1-4): GAGVSQSPSNKVTEKGKDVELRCDPISGHTALYWYRQSLGQGLEFLIYFQGNSAPDKSGLPSDRFSAERTGGSVSTLTIQRTQQEDSAVYLCASSLLRQSTNEKLFFGSGTQLSVL.

The rearrangement joins TRBV7-3 to TRBJ2-7, with a weak D call TRBD1 (5 bases). The CDR3 loop spans 13 amino acids. Germline V lookup: CDR1 SGHTA, CDR2 FQGTGA. Trimming left V 5 bases short and J 2 bases short, with 10 bases between. Here the CDR3 reads CASSQDTTYEQYF. Written as DNA, the CDR3 is TGTGCCAGCAGCCAGGACACTACCTACGAGCAGTACTTC. Drawing the rest from reference TRBV7-3 and TRBJ2-7, the complete variable domain is GAGVSQTPSNKVTEKGKYVELRCDPISGHTALYWYRQSLGQGPEFLIYFQGTGAADDSGLPNDRFFAVRPEGSVSTLKIQRTERGDSAVYLCASSQDTTYEQYFGPGTRLTVT.

This clone has a count of ten or more. The chain uses TRBV4-1 and TRBJ2-5, with D hard to call. Germline V lookup: CDR1 MGHRA, CDR2 YSYEKL. V shed 3 bases and J shed 1 base, with 12 bases lying between them. This CDR3 region has 15 residues. CDR3 nucleotides: TGCGCCAGCAGCCACTTTGACACCTCCCAAGAGACCCAGTACTTC. As protein: CASSHFDTSQETQYF.

The chain recombines TRBV25-1 with TRBJ2-5, with D possibly TRBD2 on 7 matching bases. Trimming removed 4 bases at V and 5 bases at J, with 20 bases between. Per the germline V gene, CDR1 is MGHDK and CDR2 is SYGVNS. This CDR3 has 16 amino acids. CDR3 protein: CASSGRGGAFWETQYF. The CDR3 DNA sequence: TGTGCCAGCAGTGGAAGGGGGGGGGCGTTCTGGGAGACCCAGTACTTC.

This sequence joins TRBV27 and TRBJ2-3, with TRBD2 matching over 11 bases. V dropped 5 bases and J dropped 3; count of bases not matched to a gene: 4. This CDR3 is built from 15 residues. Germline values: CDR1 MNHEY, CDR2 SMNVEV (reference sequence). The CDR3 region is CASSQTSGVTDTQYF. CDR3 bases: TGTGCCAGCAGTCAGACTAGCGGGGTAACAGATACGCAGTATTTT.

V usage is TRBV10-3 and J usage is TRBJ2-2; weak D call: TRBD2 (7 bases). Trimming removed 3 bases at V and 6 bases at J, with 20 bases between. The CDR3 length is 17 residues. The germline gives CDR1 ENHRY, CDR2 SYGVKD. DNA for the CDR3: TGTGCCATCAGTGACTCGGGGGAGGGGGGACTGGCCGGGGAGCTGTTTTTT. Translation gives CAISDSGEGGLAGELFF.